The 29 T cell receptor beta chains in this list originate from one sample, sequenced in a study of T cell repertoires in cytomegalovirus infection. Using its own MiXCR run on the reads, TCRdb lists one record per CDR3 protein. The table shows about 130,000 distinct CDR3 sequences, with 20% to 30% occurring only once. No antigens are known for them. The sequenced sample was PBMCs, sequenced either directly or after in vitro stimulation (not recorded which). The receptors stem from a human donor in good health (CMV status not recorded). Some clones in this sample may be carry-over from other donors' samples.

This clonotype occurred a few times. The V gene is TRBV24-1, the J gene TRBJ2-1; D unclear. The CDR3 runs to 13 residues. The germline V and J ends were trimmed by 0 bases and 12 bases, with 11 bases remaining between them. Germline V gives CDR1 KGHDR, CDR2 SFDVKD. The CDR3 sequence: CATSDLRGLGQFF. The CDR3 nucleotides read TGTGCCACCAGTGATTTGCGTGGCTTAGGGCAGTTCTTC.

This clonotype occurred a few times. The rearrangement uses TRBV19 and TRBJ2-6, with 7 bases fitting TRBD1. This CDR3 is built from 15 residues. Trimming removed 5 bases from V and 2 bases from J; junction bases left unmatched: 3. Germline assignment: CDR1 LNHDA and CDR2 SQIVND (reference sequence). CDR3 protein: CASSADRAGANVLTF. The CDR3 region has the DNA TGTGCCAGTAGTGCTGACAGGGCTGGGGCCAACGTCCTGACTTTC.

The rearrangement joins TRBV20-1 to TRBJ2-1, with TRBD2 identical over 10 bases. Germline lookup yields CDR1 DFQATT and CDR2 SNEGSKA (reference sequence). There are 14 residues in the CDR3. After removal of 2 bases from V and 7 bases from J, the junction contained 5 bases not matched to a gene. Here the CDR3 reads CSARLAGEGNEQFF. As DNA, the CDR3 is TGCAGTGCTAGACTAGCGGGGGAAGGTAATGAGCAGTTCTTC.

There are a few counts of this clonotype. The chain joins TRBV7-2 to TRBJ2-7; 12 bases fit TRBD1. Germline-derived CDR1 and CDR2 are SGHTA and FQGNSA. There are 20 residues in the CDR3. V was clipped by 1 base and J by 1 base; unmatched bases: 14. This CDR3 reads CASSLVGSGTGGAGSYEQYF. DNA for the CDR3: TGTGCCAGCAGCTTAGTGGGGTCCGGGACAGGGGGCGCCGGGTCCTACGAGCAGTACTTC.

The V gene is TRBV19, the J gene TRBJ2-1, with no clear D. CDR3 size: 14 residues. The V end was cut by 5 bases, the J end by 2 bases, with 10 bases between. Per germline, CDR1 LNHDA and CDR2 SQIVND (reference sequence). CDR3 amino acids: CASSAGRPYNEQFF. The CDR3 nucleotides read TGTGCCAGTAGTGCCGGTCGCCCCTACAATGAGCAGTTCTTC.

This clonotype was found many times. This chain links TRBV19 with TRBJ1-1, with TRBD1 matching 12 bases. Germline values: CDR1 LNHDA, CDR2 SQIVND (reference sequence). The CDR3 is 17 amino acids. With 4 bases clipped from V and 3 bases from J, the junction kept 9 bases outside the gene matches. The CDR3 loop reads CASSTGTGGFRDTEAFF. CDR3 nucleotide sequence: TGTGCCAGTAGTACCGGGACAGGGGGCTTCCGGGACACTGAAGCTTTCTTT.

This clonotype was detected a few times. The chain uses TRBV7-2 and TRBJ1-6, with D possibly TRBD1 on 5 matching bases. The V end lost 5 bases, the J end lost 7 bases, and 12 bases lay between the germline ends. The CDR3 consists of 14 residues. The germline V gene has CDR1 SGHTA and CDR2 FQGNSA. This CDR3 reads CASSVGTDNSPLHF. CDR3 sequence (DNA): TGTGCCAGCAGCGTCGGGACGGACAATTCACCCCTCCACTTT.

The rearrangement uses TRBV29-1 and TRBJ2-5; 10 bases agree with TRBD2. Germline V gene sequence: CDR1 SQVTM, CDR2 ANQGSEA. There are 18 residues in the CDR3. The junction had 17 bases not matched to a gene; V was cut back by 7 bases and J by 0 bases. CDR3 coding DNA: TGCAGCGCCCTCATTGAAAGCTTCCTAGCGGGAGACCAAGAGACCCAGTACTTC. This sequence encodes CSALIESFLAGDQETQYF.

This clonotype was counted only a few times. This chain uses TRBV20-1 with TRBJ1-1; 7 nucleotides line up with TRBD1. CDR3 length: 14 amino acids. Unmatched junction bases numbered 5, after V lost 4 bases and J lost 0 bases. From germline, CDR1 is DFQATT and CDR2 SNEGSKA (reference sequence). Here the CDR3 reads CSAIGTALNTEAFF. The CDR3 DNA sequence: TGCAGTGCTATCGGGACAGCCTTGAACACTGAAGCTTTCTTT.

This clonotype turned up a few times. The CDR3 DNA reads as TGTGCCAGCACCCAATTGGGGTACCAAGAGACCCAGTACTTC. This translates into CASTQLGYQETQYF. The chain employs TRBV6-5 and TRBJ2-5; D gene ambiguous. Between the trimmed V and J ends, which lost 7 bases and 0 bases, there was a span of 12 bases. The CDR3 loop spans 14 amino acids. Germline V CDR1 and CDR2: MNHEY, SVGAGI.

This chain uses TRBV4-1 with TRBJ2-7; 7 positions agree with TRBD1. Looked up from germline, CDR1 is MGHRA and CDR2 is YSYEKL. J lost 2 bases, V lost 0 bases, and 4 bases had no gene match. The CDR3 spans 15 residues. CDR3 region: CASSQEQTGTYEQYV. CDR3 DNA sequence: TGCGCCAGCAGCCAAGAACAGACAGGGACCTACGAGCAGTACGTC.

This clonotype has ten or more counts. The chain carries TRBV6-5 and TRBJ1-2; the D gene is possibly TRBD1 (6 bases). V gave up 0 bases and J gave up 4 bases, with 18 bases separating them. CDR3 length equals 17 residues. Germline CDR1 MNHEY, CDR2 SVGAGI. As DNA, the CDR3 is TGTGCCAGCAGTTACTCCAACCGACCAGGGGTTAGCTATGGCTACACCTTC. Protein: CASSYSNRPGVSYGYTF.

The rearrangement links TRBV29-1 to TRBJ2-1; 7 bases are a match to TRBD2. The V segment lost 6 bases and the J segment 4 bases; nucleotides outside the gene matches: 6. The CDR3 is made up of 13 amino acids. From germline, CDR1 is SQVTM and CDR2 ANQGSEA. The CDR3 DNA is TGCAGCGTAGAGCGGGACTCATACAATGAGCAGTTCTTC. Protein product: CSVERDSYNEQFF.

The gene calls are TRBV19 and TRBJ2-3; possibly TRBD2 for D (5 bases). This CDR3 comprises 14 residues. Germline values: CDR1 LNHDA, CDR2 SQIVND (reference sequence). With 3 bases removed from V and 2 bases from J, the gap between germline ends came to 9 bases. CDR3 DNA sequence: TGTGCCAGTAGTATTCAGCGGATCACAGATACGCAGTATTTT. Amino acids: CASSIQRITDTQYF.

The chain is built from TRBV4-3 and TRBJ2-1, with no clear D. Looked up from germline, CDR1 is LGHNA and CDR2 is YSLEER. The length of the CDR3 is 14 residues. The V end lost 6 bases, the J end lost 10 bases, and 19 bases lay between the germline ends. The CDR3 protein is CASSHSGVIREQFF. CDR3 DNA: TGCGCCAGCAGTCACTCGGGCGTAATCAGAGAGCAGTTCTTC.

This clonotype came up a few times. This chain links TRBV29-1 with TRBJ1-4, with a tentative D call TRBD1 (5 bases). Trimming cost V 4 bases and J 4 bases, with 10 bases left between them. Germline assignment: CDR1 SQVTM and CDR2 ANQGSEA. CDR3 length equals 13 residues. DNA for the CDR3: TGCAGCGTTGCTAAGGGGCGTAATGAAAAACTGTTTTTT. It encodes CSVAKGRNEKLFF.

The gene calls are TRBV12-5 and TRBJ1-1; D is undetermined. The CDR3 is made up of 13 amino acids. V lost 5 bases and J lost 1, with 8 bases in between. CDR1 LGHNT and CDR2 FRNRAP come from the germline V gene. CDR3 sequence (DNA): TGTGCTAGTGGTCGGAGTGAGAACACTGAAGCTTTCTTT. Translated, it gives CASGRSENTEAFF.

V usage is TRBV20-1 and J usage is TRBJ2-4; perhaps D is TRBD1 or TRBD2 (5 bases each). Germline CDR1 DFQATT, CDR2 SNEGSKA (reference sequence). This CDR3 contains 17 residues. Trimming removed 0 bases at V and 0 bases at J, with 15 bases between. In nucleotides, the CDR3 is TGCAGTGCTAGAGACCTGAGCCCGGGGCTAGCCAAAAACATTCAGTACTTC. Translated: CSARDLSPGLAKNIQYF.

This clonotype was seen a handful of times. The chain carries TRBV6-6 and TRBJ1-1; D is perhaps TRBD1 (5 bases). Germline V gene lookup returns CDR1 MNHNY and CDR2 SVGAGI (reference sequence). The CDR3 is 11 amino acids. The V end was cut by 9 bases, the J end by 7 bases, with 12 bases between. The CDR3 loop is CASVDRREAFF. For the CDR3, the DNA is TGTGCCAGTGTCGACAGACGTGAAGCTTTCTTT.

V is TRBV27 and J is TRBJ1-6, with TRBD1 identical over 7 bases. The CDR3 length is 12 residues. The germline V gene encodes CDR1 MNHEY and CDR2 SMNVEV (reference sequence). V dropped 11 bases and J dropped 5; count of bases not matched to a gene: 3. The DNA for the CDR3 is TGTGCCCGACAGGGCAATAATTCACCCCTCCACTTT. Translating gives CARQGNNSPLHF.

This clonotype was picked up a small number of times. The chain recombines TRBV7-2 with TRBJ2-2; D uncertain. In germline, CDR1 is SGHTA, CDR2 FQGNSA. V was trimmed by 4 bases and J by 0 bases, leaving 9 bases between them. The CDR3 runs 15 residues. The CDR3 reads CASSSRSTNTGELFF. The DNA for the CDR3 is TGTGCCAGCAGCTCGAGATCAACGAACACCGGGGAGCTGTTTTTT.

This clonotype was detected only a few times. This chain uses TRBV30 with TRBJ1-2, with D tentatively TRBD1 (6 bases). The germline V gene encodes CDR1 GTSNPN and CDR2 SVGIG (reference sequence). Trimming removed 0 bases at V and 8 bases at J, with 16 bases between. The CDR3 runs to 14 residues. The CDR3: CAWSVGLQGGGYTF. As DNA, the CDR3 is TGTGCCTGGAGTGTAGGATTACAGGGAGGAGGCTACACCTTC.

V gene TRBV12-3 or TRBV12-4 combines with J gene TRBJ1-5; 9 bases agree with TRBD1. J was trimmed by 5 bases and V by 4 bases; bases with no gene match: 0. The CDR3 spans 13 residues. This chain's CDR3 is CASSWDRDQPQHF. In nucleotides, the CDR3 is TGTGCCAGCAGTTGGGACAGGGATCAGCCCCAGCATTTT.

The chain joins TRBV20-1 to TRBJ1-1; D is possibly TRBD1 (6 bases). This CDR3 spans 11 amino acids. The germline V gene has CDR1 DFQATT and CDR2 SNEGSKA (reference sequence). The V and J ends lost 6 bases and 7 bases respectively, with 12 bases between them. DNA of the CDR3: TGCAGTGCGAAAGACAGGTTTGAAGCTTTCTTT. This gives the protein CSAKDRFEAFF.

The J gene is TRBJ2-1, the V gene TRBV19, with TRBD2 matching over 9 bases. Losses at the gene ends were 0 bases for V and 3 bases for J; bases not matched to a gene: 6. Germline V gene lookup returns CDR1 LNHDA and CDR2 SQIVND (reference sequence). The CDR3 is made up of 17 amino acids. CDR3 DNA: TGTGCCAGTAGTATAGATCTATTAGCGGGAGACTACAATGAGCAGTTCTTC. Translating it yields CASSIDLLAGDYNEQFF.

The sample holds many counts of this clonotype. The V and J genes are TRBV7-8 and TRBJ1-1; D might be TRBD1 (5 bases). CDR1 and CDR2 (germline): SGHVS, FQNEAQ. Trimming removed 3 bases at V and 1 base at J, with 9 bases between. CDR3 length: 14 amino acids. The CDR3: CASSLGLSNTEAFF. CDR3 DNA sequence: TGTGCCAGCAGCTTGGGACTCTCGAACACTGAAGCTTTCTTT.

This clonotype was counted many times. The chain joins TRBV7-2 to TRBJ1-4, with a tentative D call TRBD1 (5 bases). The CDR3 runs to 15 residues. Germline V gives CDR1 SGHTA, CDR2 FQGNSA. Trimming took 5 bases from V and 2 from J, leaving 12 bases between them. This CDR3 is CASSNRAGTNEKLFF. CDR3 sequence (DNA): TGTGCCAGCAGCAACCGGGCAGGGACTAATGAAAAACTGTTTTTT.

This clonotype was observed a single time. The CDR3 coding sequence is TGTGCCAGCAGTCGGACAGGAGTAAGCAATCAGCCCCAGCATTTT. This sequence encodes CASSRTGVSNQPQHF. The V and J genes are TRBV28 and TRBJ1-5; TRBD1 aligns across 7 bases. This CDR3 spans 15 amino acids. Trimming at V came to 5 bases and at J to 1 base, leaving 5 bases not matched to a gene. Germline CDR1 reads MDHEN; CDR2 reads SYDVKM.

The sample holds a few counts of this clonotype. The gene calls are TRBV6-1 and TRBJ2-7, with D maybe TRBD2 (5 bases). Germline V gene lookup returns CDR1 MNHNS and CDR2 SASEGT. CDR3 length: 12 residues. The V end was cut by 7 bases, the J end by 3 bases, with 10 bases between. CDR3 sequence reads: CASNHGDYEQYV. The CDR3 nucleotides are TGTGCCAGCAATCACGGGGACTACGAGCAGTACGTC.